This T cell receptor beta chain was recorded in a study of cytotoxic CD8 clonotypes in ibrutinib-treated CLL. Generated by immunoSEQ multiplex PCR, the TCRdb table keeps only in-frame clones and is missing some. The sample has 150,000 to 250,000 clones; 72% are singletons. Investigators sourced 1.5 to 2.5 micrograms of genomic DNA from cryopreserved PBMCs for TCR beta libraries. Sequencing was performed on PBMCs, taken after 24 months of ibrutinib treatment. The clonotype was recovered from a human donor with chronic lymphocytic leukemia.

The CDR3 is CASSLEQNTEAFF. For the CDR3, the DNA is TGTGCCAGCAGCTTAGAGCAGAACACTGAAGCTTTCTTT. The rearrangement joins TRBV7-6 to TRBJ1-1, with D unclear. Per the germline V gene, CDR1 is SGHVS and CDR2 is FNYEAQ. CDR3 length: 13 amino acids. Trimming took 1 base from V and 1 from J, leaving 4 bases between them. The whole variable domain, filled in from reference TRBV7-6 and TRBJ1-1, reads GAGVSQSPRYKVTKRGQDVALRCDPISGHVSLYWYRQALGQGPEFLTYFNYEAQQDKSGLPNDRFSAERPEGSISTLTIQRTEQRDSAMYRCASSLEQNTEAFFGQGTRLTVV.